What follows are 31 T cell receptor beta chains derived from one specimen sequenced in a study of T cells after yellow fever vaccination. TCRdb called the 5' RACE reads again in MiXCR, with one record for every CDR3 protein. The sample has 110,000 to 150,000 distinct CDR3 sequences; around 6.3% are singletons. The sample consisted of CD4+ T cells sorted from PBMCs, taken 10 days after the yellow fever booster vaccination. The receptors were gathered from a man aged 25 to 40 who received the YFV17D yellow fever vaccine.

Many counts were recorded for this clonotype. One junction end does not reproduce the germline sequence, and a read error may be involved. The chain has TRBV19 and TRBJ2-7, with 9 bases identical to TRBD2. The CDR3 runs to 15 residues. The V gene's germline CDR1 is LNHDA and CDR2 SQIVND (reference sequence). CDR3 protein: CASSEAASGNYEKYF. CDR3 in DNA: TGTGCCAGTAGTGAAGCCGCTAGCGGGAACTACGAGAAGTACTTC.

As concerns this clonotype: A single base separates this from a much larger clone, so it may be a read error. V is TRBV29-1 and J is TRBJ2-1; 7 positions match TRBD1. This CDR3 is built from 12 residues. The germline V gene encodes CDR1 SQVTM and CDR2 ANQGSEA. V trimming: 7 bases; J trimming: 6 bases; junction bases outside the gene matches: 6. The CDR3 loop reads CSARTGCNEQFF. For the CDR3, the DNA is TGCAGCGCCCGGACAGGCTGCAATGAGCAGTTCTTC.

This clonotype was counted many times. The chain uses TRBV5-1 and TRBJ2-3; TRBD2 matches at 7 bases. The CDR3 runs 16 residues. V trimming: 2 bases; J trimming: 2 bases; junction bases outside the gene matches: 8. Germline loops: CDR1 SGHRS, CDR2 YFSETQ. In nucleotides, the CDR3 is TGCGCCAGCAGCTTCGGCGCGGGAGCAGCCACAGATACGCAGTATTTT. Amino acids: CASSFGAGAATDTQYF.

In its sample, this clonotype was seen many times. The CDR3 region is CASNSLLAGSYEQYF. The CDR3 DNA reads TGTGCCAGCAACTCCTTACTAGCGGGCTCCTACGAGCAGTACTTC. This chain links TRBV5-6 with TRBJ2-7; 9 bases align to TRBD2. The CDR3 loop spans 15 amino acids. With 6 bases clipped from V and 0 bases from J, the junction kept 7 bases outside the gene matches. Per the germline V gene, CDR1 is SGHDT and CDR2 is YYEEEE.

This clonotype was counted ten times or more. The rearrangement joins TRBV12-3 or TRBV12-4 to TRBJ2-7, with 14 bases aligning to TRBD2. This CDR3 region has 21 residues. J lost 2 bases, V lost 2 bases, and 17 bases had no gene match. The CDR3 sequence: CASSLRPGRGTSGSVTYEQYF. The CDR3 DNA is TGTGCCAGCAGTTTAAGACCCGGGCGGGGGACTAGCGGGAGTGTAACCTACGAGCAGTACTTC.

In this sample, this clonotype turned up many times. This chain links TRBV7-2 with TRBJ2-1; 9 bases match TRBD2. Germline V lookup: CDR1 SGHTA, CDR2 FQGNSA. The CDR3 has 16 amino acids. The ends lost 5 bases at V and 0 bases at J; junction bases unmatched: 5. CDR3 in DNA: TGTGCCAGCAGCGTCCGAGCGGGAGGCTCCTACAATGAGCAGTTCTTC. It specifies CASSVRAGGSYNEQFF.

This clonotype has ten or more counts. The chain carries TRBV24-1 and TRBJ2-2; D gene uncertain. The CDR3 length is 15 residues. Trimming took off 1 base at V and 6 bases at J, with 11 bases between the two ends. Germline CDR1 reads KGHDR; CDR2 reads SFDVKD. CDR3 amino acids: CATSDFSTRAGELFF. Here the CDR3 DNA reads TGTGCCACCAGTGATTTCTCCACCAGAGCCGGGGAGCTGTTTTTT.

This clonotype was counted at least ten times. CDR3 residues: CASNSYRASLTDTQYF. CDR3 coding DNA: TGTGCCAGCAATTCCTACCGGGCCTCGCTCACAGATACGCAGTATTTT. V and J are TRBV5-6 and TRBJ2-3; D unclear. V shed 6 bases and J shed 2 bases, with 19 bases lying between them. Germline loops: CDR1 SGHDT, CDR2 YYEEEE. CDR3 length equals 16 residues.

This clonotype occurred a few times. The gene calls are TRBV7-9 and TRBJ2-4, with 16 bases aligning to TRBD2. There are 16 residues in the CDR3. From germline, CDR1 is SEHNR and CDR2 FQNEAQ (reference sequence). Germline trimming cut 5 bases from V and 8 bases from J; bases unmatched to any gene: 6. The DNA of the CDR3 is TGTGCCAGCAGCCCCGGGACTAGCGGGAGGGTGGACATTCAGTACTTC. Protein: CASSPGTSGRVDIQYF.

This clonotype was recorded at least ten times. The chain joins TRBV6-1 to TRBJ1-2; D is perhaps TRBD1 (6 bases). The V end lost 5 bases, the J end lost 7 bases, and 20 bases lay between the germline ends. This CDR3 spans 15 amino acids. CDR1 is MNHNS and CDR2 is SASEGT in the germline V gene. The DNA for the CDR3 is TGTGCCAGCAGTCCGCCCAGGGGCGGTTCTAGTGGCTACACCTTC. As protein: CASSPPRGGSSGYTF.

About this clonotype: This sequence may be a read error, since a much larger clone differs from it by one base. This chain connects TRBV7-2 to TRBJ2-5; D possibly uses TRBD1 or TRBD2 (5 bases each). The CDR3 is 16 residues long. CDR1 and CDR2 (germline): SGHTA, FQGNSA. V lost 5 bases to trimming and J lost 4 bases, with 20 bases between them. In DNA, the CDR3 is TGTGCCAGCAGCCCACATGTGCGGAAGGGGAGAGAGACCCAGTACTTC. Protein sequence: CASSPHVRKGRETQYF. The full variable domain, with the rest looked up from reference TRBV7-2 and TRBJ2-5, is GAGVSQSPSNKVTEKGKDVELRCDPISGHTALYWYRQSLGQGLEFLIYFQGNSAPDKSGLPSDRFSAERTGGSVSTLTIQRTQQEDSAVYLCASSPHVRKGRETQYFGPGTRLLVL.

This clonotype showed up just a few times. For the CDR3, the DNA is TGTGCCACCCCGGGGGGGGCTATAGGTGAGAATGAGCAGTTCTTC. Encoded protein: CATPGGAIGENEQFF. The chain couples TRBV12-3 or TRBV12-4 to TRBJ2-1, with 8 bases lining up with TRBD2. This CDR3 comprises 15 residues. With 10 bases clipped from V and 7 bases from J, the junction kept 15 bases outside the gene matches.

This clonotype came up once. A read error may be the cause here, since a much bigger clone is one base away. V usage is TRBV12-5 and J usage is TRBJ2-1; D possibly corresponds to TRBD2 (5 bases). V was trimmed by 7 bases and J by 0 bases, leaving 10 bases between them. Per the germline V gene, CDR1 is LGHNT and CDR2 is FRNRAP. The CDR3 covers 14 residues. CDR3 coding DNA: TGTGCTAGTGCAGGACTGGACTCCTACAATGAGCAGTTCTTC. Its translation: CASAGLDSYNEQFF. The variable domain in full, completed from reference TRBV12-5 and TRBJ2-1, reads DARVTQTPRHKVTEMGQEVTMRCQPILGHNTVFWYRQTMMQGLELLAYFRNRAPLDDSGMPKDRFSAEMPDATLATLKIQPSEPRDSAVYFCASAGLDSYNEQFFGPGTRLTVL.

Many counts were recorded for this clonotype. The junction departs from the called germline gene at one end, perhaps through a read error. The rearrangement uses TRBV7-2 and TRBJ2-7; 10 nucleotides align to TRBD2. This CDR3 region has 13 residues. CDR1 is SGHTA, CDR2 FQGNSA, per germline. CDR3 in amino acids: CASSLAGEYEQYF. The CDR3 DNA follows: TGTGCCAGCAGCCTAGCGGGGGAATACGAGCAGTACTTC.

This clonotype occurred many times. The V call is TRBV10-3, the J call TRBJ2-4, with a tentative D call TRBD2 (5 bases). The CDR3 spans 16 residues. V was cut by 0 bases and J by 1 base, with 10 bases left in between. Germline V lookup: CDR1 ENHRY, CDR2 SYGVKD. The CDR3 DNA sequence: TGTGCCATCAGTGAGTCGGGAGCCGGTGCCAAAAACATTCAGTACTTC. It is translated as CAISESGAGAKNIQYF.

This clonotype has only a few counts. The rearrangement uses TRBV19 and TRBJ2-5; D unclear. This CDR3 has 15 residues. Germline V gene lookup returns CDR1 LNHDA and CDR2 SQIVND (reference sequence). Deletions cut 7 bases from V and 1 base from J, with 16 bases between. CDR3 protein: CASKRRVGFQETQYF. The CDR3 DNA follows: TGTGCCAGTAAGCGCCGAGTTGGATTCCAAGAGACCCAGTACTTC.

There are many counts of this clonotype. V and J are TRBV19 and TRBJ1-2; TRBD1 might be the D (6 bases). Germline V gives CDR1 LNHDA, CDR2 SQIVND (reference sequence). The CDR3 totals 14 residues. V lost 5 bases and J 2 bases, leaving 12 bases between the germline ends. CDR3 DNA: TGTGCCAGTAGTCCAACAGGGTTGAACTATGGCTACACCTTC. Its translation: CASSPTGLNYGYTF.

A few counts support this clonotype. The CDR3 protein is CASSPTGQGHQPQHF. In DNA, the CDR3 is TGTGCCAGCAGCCCTACTGGACAGGGTCATCAGCCCCAGCATTTT. The chain carries TRBV5-5 and TRBJ1-5; 8 bases align to TRBD1. There are 15 residues in the CDR3. With 4 bases clipped from V and 5 bases from J, the junction kept 8 bases outside the gene matches. From germline, CDR1 is SGHKS and CDR2 YYEKEE (reference sequence).

This clonotype was observed many times. The chain combines TRBV2 with TRBJ2-3; no clear D. Germline CDR1 and CDR2: SNHLY and FYNNEI. The CDR3 contains 14 residues. Trimming took off 7 bases at V and 0 bases at J, with 11 bases between the two ends. CDR3 DNA: TGTGCCAGCATTAAAGAAACTAGCACAGATACGCAGTATTTT. It codes for CASIKETSTDTQYF.

The sample holds many counts of this clonotype. V is TRBV3-1 and J is TRBJ2-5; 12 nucleotides match TRBD2. Germline V CDR1 and CDR2: LGHDT, YNNKEL (reference sequence). There are 16 residues in the CDR3. V was pared by 4 bases and J by 2 bases, with 5 bases of the junction left unmatched. CDR3 protein: CASSLVGLAGQETQYF. As DNA, the CDR3 is TGTGCCAGCAGCCTAGTTGGACTAGCGGGACAAGAGACCCAGTACTTC.

This clonotype has at least ten counts. The chain has TRBV6-2 or TRBV6-3 and TRBJ2-2, with D tentatively TRBD1 (5 bases). CDR1 and CDR2 from the germline V gene are MNHEY and SVGEGT. The CDR3 is made up of 14 amino acids. V shed 5 bases and J shed 4 bases, with 11 bases lying between them. CDR3 loop: CASSRQGSTGELFF. The CDR3 nucleotides read TGTGCCAGCAGTAGGCAGGGAAGCACCGGGGAGCTGTTTTTT.

This clonotype was recorded many times. V and J are TRBV12-3 or TRBV12-4 and TRBJ2-2, with 7 bases fitting TRBD1. Losses at the gene ends were 5 bases for V and 1 base for J; bases not matched to a gene: 4. The CDR3 runs to 15 residues. The CDR3 nucleotides read TGTGCCAGCAGTCGCAACAGGGGGAACACCGGGGAGCTGTTTTTT. This sequence encodes CASSRNRGNTGELFF.

This clonotype was observed at least ten times. V is TRBV2 and J is TRBJ2-1; 14 bases match TRBD2. Germline V lookup: CDR1 SNHLY, CDR2 FYNNEI. Unmatched junction bases numbered 5, after V lost 5 bases and J lost 8 bases. The CDR3 runs 15 residues. For the CDR3, the DNA is TGTGCCAGCAGTCCGGGACTAGCGGGAGTCCATGAGCAGTTCTTC. As protein: CASSPGLAGVHEQFF.

This clonotype showed up many times. The V gene is TRBV20-1, the J gene TRBJ2-7; a weak D match, TRBD2 (6 bases). This CDR3 has 15 amino acids. V lost 5 bases and J 0 bases, leaving 17 bases between the germline ends. Germline CDR1 and CDR2: DFQATT and SNEGSKA (reference sequence). The CDR3 here is CSAGWGEALSYEQYF. The DNA for the CDR3 is TGCAGTGCTGGGTGGGGGGAGGCTCTCTCCTACGAGCAGTACTTC.

This clonotype was seen at least ten times. The chain recombines TRBV4-3 with TRBJ2-4; D unresolved. CDR1 is LGHNA, CDR2 YSLEER, per germline. V gave up 3 bases and J gave up 7 bases, with 13 bases separating them. The CDR3 consists of 14 residues. The CDR3 spells CASSQSHLRNIQYF. The CDR3 DNA sequence: TGCGCCAGCAGCCAGAGCCACCTGAGGAACATTCAGTACTTC.

As to this clonotype: This sequence may be a read error, since a much larger clone differs from it by one base. This chain links TRBV5-1 with TRBJ2-2; 8 bases fit TRBD1. This CDR3 has 15 amino acids. Per germline, CDR1 SGHRS and CDR2 YFSETQ. The CDR3 loop reads CDSSLQDRGSGELFF. Written as DNA, the CDR3 is TGCGACAGCAGCTTACAAGACAGGGGTAGCGGGGAGCTGTTTTTT.

This clonotype was recorded many times. V is TRBV7-2 and J is TRBJ2-7; D uncertain. The CDR3 runs 13 residues. In germline, CDR1 is SGHTA, CDR2 FQGNSA. V was trimmed by 1 base and J by 7 bases, leaving 11 bases between them. Here the CDR3 DNA reads TGTGCCAGCAGCTTAGACGGTCTAAGGGAGCAGTACTTC. Its translation: CASSLDGLREQYF.

The sample holds many counts of this clonotype. The chain links TRBV10-2 to TRBJ1-2; D is perhaps TRBD1 (6 bases). Trimming took 3 bases from V and 2 from J, leaving 7 bases between them. The length of the CDR3 is 13 residues. Germline V lookup: CDR1 WSHSY, CDR2 SAAADI. The CDR3 is CASSDTGNYGYTF. CDR3 nucleotide sequence: TGCGCCAGCAGTGATACAGGGAACTATGGCTACACCTTC.

There are many counts of this clonotype. The chain joins TRBV29-1 to TRBJ1-2; 7 bases agree with TRBD1. The V and J ends lost 7 bases and 7 bases, in that order; junction bases with no gene match: 9. Germline lookup yields CDR1 SQVTM and CDR2 ANQGSEA. The CDR3 runs to 12 residues. CDR3 in DNA: TGCAGCGCCTACAGGGGAGACGGTGGCTACACCTTC. This codes for CSAYRGDGGYTF.

This clonotype was seen ten or more times. The rearrangement links TRBV7-2 to TRBJ2-7; 9 nucleotides align to TRBD1. This CDR3 spans 14 amino acids. In germline, CDR1 is SGHTA, CDR2 FQGNSA. J lost 3 bases, V lost 4 bases, and 4 bases had no gene match. The CDR3 sequence: CASSSDRGFYEQYF. The CDR3 bases are TGTGCCAGCAGCTCCGACAGGGGGTTCTACGAGCAGTACTTC.

This clonotype was observed many times. This chain uses TRBV6-5 with TRBJ2-1; TRBD2 agrees at 8 bases. The CDR3 has 15 amino acids. Germline values: CDR1 MNHEY, CDR2 SVGAGI. V lost 7 bases, J lost 0 bases, and 5 bases stayed unmatched. The CDR3 here is CASTPRGGSYNEQFF. In DNA form, the CDR3 reads TGTGCCAGCACTCCCCGGGGGGGCTCCTACAATGAGCAGTTCTTC.